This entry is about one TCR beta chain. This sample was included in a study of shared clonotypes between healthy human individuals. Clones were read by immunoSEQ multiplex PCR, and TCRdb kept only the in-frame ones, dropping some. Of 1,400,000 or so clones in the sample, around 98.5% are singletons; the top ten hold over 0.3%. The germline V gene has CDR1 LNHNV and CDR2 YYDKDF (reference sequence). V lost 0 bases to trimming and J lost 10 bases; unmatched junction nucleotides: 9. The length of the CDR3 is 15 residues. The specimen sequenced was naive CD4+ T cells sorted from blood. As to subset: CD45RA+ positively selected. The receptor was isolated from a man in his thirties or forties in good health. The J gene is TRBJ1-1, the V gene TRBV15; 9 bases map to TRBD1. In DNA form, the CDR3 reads TGTGCCACCAGCAGAGAGGGACAGGGTATTGTTGGAGCTTTCTTT. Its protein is CATSREGQGIVGAFF.